This T cell receptor (beta chain) was identified during a study of STAT5B mutations in CD4+ large granular lymphocyte leukemia. Study-level results: Compared with healthy controls (2/35), patient top clones favored TRBV06 (8/27). No patients shared main leukemic clonotypes, though roughly 23% appeared at low frequency elsewhere. Without putative leukemic clones, patient CD4-sorted repertoires remained more clonal than healthy CD4+ repertoires.

Profiled with immunoSEQ multiplex PCR; TCRdb holds only in-frame clones, not every one. The data show under 35,000 clones, with around 76% seen just once and about 2.1% held by the top ten. Healthy controls were blood donor buffy coats. Notes on this clone: Its antigen remains unknown.

From germline, CDR1 is MNHEY and CDR2 SVGAGI. The CDR3 totals 13 residues. V was trimmed by 2 bases and J by 2 bases, leaving 6 bases between them. Source material: CD4+ T cells from blood buffy coats. V usage is TRBV6-5 and J usage is TRBJ1-2, with D unclear. This clonotype was obtained from a human donor in good health. This CDR3 reads CASSYGWNYGYTF. The CDR3 bases are TGTGCCAGCAGTTACGGCTGGAACTATGGCTACACCTTC.